This T cell receptor (beta chain) was sequenced for a study of cytomegalovirus exposure and HLA in healthy donors. PCR involved 60 Vbeta and 13 Jbeta primers. Assay: immunoSEQ multiplex PCR; the TCRdb copy retains only in-frame clones and omits some. The sample lists about 140,000 clones; 73% were seen once. Germline values: CDR1 MNHEY, CDR2 SMNVEV (reference sequence). The V and J ends lost 5 bases and 5 bases respectively, with 13 bases between them. The CDR3 is made up of 14 amino acids. The V and J genes are TRBV27 and TRBJ2-1; D is perhaps TRBD1 (6 bases). Sequencing input: PBMCs. The origin of this receptor is a human donor in good health. The CDR3 protein is CASSSRDTNNEQFF. In DNA form, the CDR3 reads TGTGCCAGCAGTAGCCGGGACACAAACAATGAGCAGTTCTTC.